This T cell receptor beta chain was obtained from a study of blood T cell repertoires in COVID-19. On the study more broadly: COVID-19 samples, acute and convalescent, were from the United States, Italy and Spain. PBMCs, B-cell-depleted T cells, or T cells were the source of the cDNA or gDNA that made up the material.

This table comes from immunoSEQ multiplex PCR, and its TCRdb copy is limited to in-frame clones, with some not included. The table has around 280,000 clones, approximately 86% seen once. The V gene lost 6 bases and the J gene lost 0 bases, with 11 bases spanning the gap. The CDR3 is made up of 13 amino acids. From germline, CDR1 is SQVTM and CDR2 ANQGSEA. This sequence joins TRBV29-1 and TRBJ1-1; a weak D match, TRBD1 (6 bases). This receptor was obtained from a woman aged 25-40 years who had recovered from COVID-19. Sequencing input: peripheral blood. CDR3 sequence: CSVEDRLNTEAFF. DNA for the CDR3: TGCAGCGTAGAGGACAGACTGAACACTGAAGCTTTCTTT.